The next 6 T cell receptor beta chains were all read from a single sample in a study of blood T cell repertoires in COVID-19. Assay: immunoSEQ multiplex PCR; the TCRdb copy retains only in-frame clones and omits some. The table records about 320,000 clones, approximately 91% of them present only once. Sample: PBMCs or T cells enriched from blood (not recorded which). The receptors originated from a woman aged 25-40 years who had been exposed to COVID-19.

This chain joins TRBV11-2 and TRBJ2-3; TRBD2 matches at 11 bases. From germline, CDR1 is SGHAT and CDR2 FQNNGV. J gave up 1 base and V 5 bases, and 5 bases lay outside the gene matches. The CDR3 contains 16 residues. The CDR3 here is CASSVTGLAGTDTQYF. DNA for the CDR3: TGTGCCAGCAGCGTAACGGGACTAGCGGGCACAGATACGCAGTATTTT.

V gene TRBV5-4 combines with J gene TRBJ2-7; 7 bases are a match to TRBD1. This CDR3 has 15 amino acids. Germline assignment: CDR1 SGHNT and CDR2 YYREEE (reference sequence). V shed 1 base, J shed 1 base, and the junction held 5 bases outside the gene matches. The CDR3 loop reads CASSLNVGQSYEQYF. For the CDR3, the DNA is TGTGCCAGCAGCTTGAACGTGGGACAGTCCTACGAGCAGTACTTC.

The J gene is TRBJ2-7, the V gene TRBV7-8; no firm D call. The length of the CDR3 is 14 residues. CDR1 SGHVS and CDR2 FQNEAQ come from the germline V gene. The ends were cut back, 4 bases at V and 0 bases at J, with 10 bases in the middle. The DNA for the CDR3 is TGTGCCAGCAGCTCAAAAGCTCTCTCCTACGAGCAGTACTTC. Translated, it gives CASSSKALSYEQYF.

The chain carries TRBV10-3 and TRBJ1-2, with 11 positions matching TRBD1. Germline loops: CDR1 ENHRY, CDR2 SYGVKD. With V trimmed by 10 bases and J by 5 bases, 12 bases remained unmatched. This CDR3 comprises 15 residues. The CDR3 region is CATERDRGAFYGYTF. In nucleotides, the CDR3 is TGTGCCACCGAGCGGGACAGGGGGGCTTTTTATGGCTACACCTTC.

J is TRBJ1-6 and V is TRBV9, with D maybe TRBD1 (5 bases). CDR1 is SGDLS, CDR2 YYNGEE, per germline. The CDR3 runs to 16 residues. Trimming left V 3 bases short and J 7 bases short, with 17 bases between. The CDR3 protein is CASSGGLGALNSPLHF. In DNA, the CDR3 is TGTGCCAGCAGCGGGGGCCTAGGGGCGCTGAATTCACCCCTCCACTTT.

The chain has TRBV6-1 and TRBJ2-1; D is unresolved. The CDR3 runs 14 residues. Germline values: CDR1 MNHNS, CDR2 SASEGT. Trimming stripped 1 base from V and 4 bases from J, with 8 bases between. The CDR3 loop reads CASSEVGQYNEQFF. The CDR3 bases are TGTGCCAGCAGTGAAGTGGGCCAGTACAATGAGCAGTTCTTC.